This T cell receptor (beta chain) was sequenced in a study of shared clonotypes between healthy human individuals. Whole-study findings and limits: Only blood was sampled; tissue repertoires likely differ.

Per the germline V gene, CDR1 is MNHNS and CDR2 is SASEGT. The CDR3 length is 13 residues. Deletions cut 6 bases from V and 2 bases from J, with 10 bases between. Note on this clone: Its antigen is not known.

Sequencing on ten immunoSEQ deep assay plates was performed for unsorted PBMC DNA. How the authors handled the data: Junction-only sequences without quality scores came from ImmunoSEQ, so filtering differed. Assay: immunoSEQ multiplex PCR; the TCRdb copy retains only in-frame clones and omits some. D and trimming were read from the DNA, whereas the V and J calls and clone size are those reported in that table. Of around 500,000 clones in the sample, approximately 79% were seen once. Material for sequencing was PBMCs. This clonotype was obtained from a woman aged 40 to 50 in good health. Some clones in this sample may be carry-over from other donors' samples. V and J are TRBV6-1 and TRBJ1-1; D is possibly TRBD1 (5 bases). CDR3 amino acids: CASRGTVNTEAFF. In DNA form, the CDR3 reads TGTGCCAGCAGGGGGACGGTAAACACTGAAGCTTTCTTT.